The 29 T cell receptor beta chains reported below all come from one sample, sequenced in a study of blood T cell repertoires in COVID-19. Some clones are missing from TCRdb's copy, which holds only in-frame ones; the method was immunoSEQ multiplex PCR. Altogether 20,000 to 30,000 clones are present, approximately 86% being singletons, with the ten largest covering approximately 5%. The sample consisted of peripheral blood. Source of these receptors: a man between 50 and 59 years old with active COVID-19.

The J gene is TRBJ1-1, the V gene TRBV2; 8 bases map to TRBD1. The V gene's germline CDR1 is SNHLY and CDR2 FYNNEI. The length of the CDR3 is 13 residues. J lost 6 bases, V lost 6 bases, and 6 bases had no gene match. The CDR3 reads CASRVTGDAEAFF. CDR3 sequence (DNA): TGTGCCAGCAGAGTGACAGGGGACGCTGAAGCTTTCTTT.

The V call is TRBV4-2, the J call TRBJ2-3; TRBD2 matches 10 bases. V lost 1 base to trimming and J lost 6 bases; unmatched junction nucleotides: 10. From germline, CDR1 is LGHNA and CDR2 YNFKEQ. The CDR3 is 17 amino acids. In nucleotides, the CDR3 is TGTGCCAGCAGCCAAGCTTCATCTAGCGGGGGTGCCGATACGCAGTATTTT. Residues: CASSQASSSGGADTQYF.

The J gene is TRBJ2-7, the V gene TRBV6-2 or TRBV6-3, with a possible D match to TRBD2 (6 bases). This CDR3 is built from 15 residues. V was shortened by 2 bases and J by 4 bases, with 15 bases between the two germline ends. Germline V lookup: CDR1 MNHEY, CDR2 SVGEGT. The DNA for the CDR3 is TGTGCCAGCAGTTACACCTCGGGTGCGGGATACGAGCAGTACTTC. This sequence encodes CASSYTSGAGYEQYF.

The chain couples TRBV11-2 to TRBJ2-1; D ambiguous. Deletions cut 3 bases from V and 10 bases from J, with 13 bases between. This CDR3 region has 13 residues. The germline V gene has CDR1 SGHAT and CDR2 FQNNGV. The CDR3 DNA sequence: TGTGCCAGCAGCTTGAACTTATTCACGGAGCAGTTCTTC. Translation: CASSLNLFTEQFF.

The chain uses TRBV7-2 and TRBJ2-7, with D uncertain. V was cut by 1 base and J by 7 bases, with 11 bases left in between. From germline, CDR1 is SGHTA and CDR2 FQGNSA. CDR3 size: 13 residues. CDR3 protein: CASSLEAKTEQYF. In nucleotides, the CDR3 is TGTGCCAGCAGCTTAGAGGCGAAGACAGAGCAGTACTTC.

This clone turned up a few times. DNA of the CDR3: TGTGCCAGCAGCCTATTCTCCTACGAGCAGTACTTC. It encodes CASSLFSYEQYF. The chain couples TRBV7-8 to TRBJ2-7; D is unresolved. V lost 5 bases to trimming and J lost 0 bases, with 5 bases between them. This CDR3 has 12 amino acids. CDR1 is SGHVS and CDR2 is FQNEAQ in the germline V gene.

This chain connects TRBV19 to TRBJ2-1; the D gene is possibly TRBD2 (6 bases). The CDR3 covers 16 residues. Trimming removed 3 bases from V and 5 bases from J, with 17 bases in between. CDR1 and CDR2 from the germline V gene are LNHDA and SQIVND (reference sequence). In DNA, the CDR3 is TGTGCCAGTAGTATGCGTACACCGGGAGCAAACAATGAGCAGTTCTTC. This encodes CASSMRTPGANNEQFF.

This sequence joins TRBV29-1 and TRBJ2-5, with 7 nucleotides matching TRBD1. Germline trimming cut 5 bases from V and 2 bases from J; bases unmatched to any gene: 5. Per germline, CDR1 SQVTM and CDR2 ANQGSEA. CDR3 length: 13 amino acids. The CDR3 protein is CSVKGGWQETQYF. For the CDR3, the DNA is TGCAGCGTTAAAGGGGGCTGGCAAGAGACCCAGTACTTC.

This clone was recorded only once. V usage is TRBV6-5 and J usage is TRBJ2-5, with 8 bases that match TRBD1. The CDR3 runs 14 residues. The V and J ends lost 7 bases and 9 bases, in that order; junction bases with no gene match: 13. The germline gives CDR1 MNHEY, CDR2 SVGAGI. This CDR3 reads CASKFDRGNLSQYF. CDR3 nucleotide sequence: TGTGCCAGCAAGTTCGACAGGGGCAATTTGTCCCAGTACTTC.

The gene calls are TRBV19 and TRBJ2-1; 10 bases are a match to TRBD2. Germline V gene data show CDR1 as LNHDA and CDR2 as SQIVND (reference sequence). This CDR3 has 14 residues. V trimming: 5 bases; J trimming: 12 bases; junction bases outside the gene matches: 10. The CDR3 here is CASSSGTSALGQFF. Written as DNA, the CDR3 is TGTGCCAGTAGTTCCGGGACTAGCGCCCTAGGGCAGTTCTTC. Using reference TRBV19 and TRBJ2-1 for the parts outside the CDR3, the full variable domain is DGGITQSPKYLFRKEGQNVTLSCEQNLNHDAMYWYRQDPGQGLRLIYYSQIVNDFQKGDIAEGYSVSREKKESFPLTVTSAQKNPTAFYLCASSSGTSALGQFFGPGTRLTVL.

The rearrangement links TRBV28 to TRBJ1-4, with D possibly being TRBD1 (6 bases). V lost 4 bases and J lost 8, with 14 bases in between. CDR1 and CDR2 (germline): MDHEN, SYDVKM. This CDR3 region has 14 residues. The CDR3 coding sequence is TGTGCCAGCAGTTACGCAGGGGTTACGGAAAAACTGTTTTTT. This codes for CASSYAGVTEKLFF.

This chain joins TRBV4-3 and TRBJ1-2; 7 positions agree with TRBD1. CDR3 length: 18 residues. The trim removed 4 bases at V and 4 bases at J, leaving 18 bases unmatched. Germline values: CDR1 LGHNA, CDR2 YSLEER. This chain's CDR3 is CASSRDRGLEGAIYGYTF. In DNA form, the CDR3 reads TGCGCCAGCAGCCGCGATAGAGGTCTGGAGGGGGCAATCTATGGCTACACCTTC.

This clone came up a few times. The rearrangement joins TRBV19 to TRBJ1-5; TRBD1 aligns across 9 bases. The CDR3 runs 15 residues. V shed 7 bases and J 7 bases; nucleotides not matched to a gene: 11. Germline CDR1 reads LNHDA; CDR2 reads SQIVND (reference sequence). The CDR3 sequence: CASTNRDRVNQPQHF. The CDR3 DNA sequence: TGTGCCAGTACGAACCGGGACAGGGTGAACCAGCCCCAGCATTTT.

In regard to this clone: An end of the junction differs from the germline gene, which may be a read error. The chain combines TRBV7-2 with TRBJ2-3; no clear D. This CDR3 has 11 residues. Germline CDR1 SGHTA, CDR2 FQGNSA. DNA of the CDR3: TGTGCCAACAGCCTCACAGATACGCAGTATTTT. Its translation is CANSLTDTQYF. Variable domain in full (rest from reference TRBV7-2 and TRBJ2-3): GAGVSQSPSNKVTEKGKDVELRCDPISGHTALYWYRQSLGQGLEFLIYFQGNSAPDKSGLPSDRFSAERTGGSVSTLTIQRTQQEDSAVYLCANSLTDTQYFGPGTRLTVL.

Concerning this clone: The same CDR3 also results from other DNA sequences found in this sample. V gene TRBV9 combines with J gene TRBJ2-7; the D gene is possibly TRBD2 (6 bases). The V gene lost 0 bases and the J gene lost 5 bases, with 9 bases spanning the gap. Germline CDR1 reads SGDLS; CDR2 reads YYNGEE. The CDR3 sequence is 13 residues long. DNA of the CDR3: TGTGCCAGCAGCGTAGGACTAGATAACGAGCAGTACTTC. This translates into CASSVGLDNEQYF.

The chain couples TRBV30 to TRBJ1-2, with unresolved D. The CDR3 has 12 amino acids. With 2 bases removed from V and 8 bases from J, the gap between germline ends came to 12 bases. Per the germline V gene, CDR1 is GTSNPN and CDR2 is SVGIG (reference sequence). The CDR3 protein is CAWSLQSGGYTF. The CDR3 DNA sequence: TGTGCCTGGAGTCTACAAAGCGGAGGCTACACCTTC.

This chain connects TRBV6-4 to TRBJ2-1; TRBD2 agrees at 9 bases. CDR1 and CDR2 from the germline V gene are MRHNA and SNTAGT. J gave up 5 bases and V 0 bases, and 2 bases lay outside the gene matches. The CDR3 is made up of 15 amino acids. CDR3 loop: CASSDSSGGNNEQFF. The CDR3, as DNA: TGTGCCAGCAGTGACTCGAGCGGGGGGAACAATGAGCAGTTCTTC.

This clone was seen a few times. CDR3 nucleotide sequence: TGTGCCAGCAGTTTATTCCCCCCCCTCCTAGCGGGAGGGTCCTACGAGCAGTACTTC. Its protein is CASSLFPPLLAGGSYEQYF. This chain joins TRBV27 and TRBJ2-7, with 12 bases that match TRBD2. There are 19 residues in the CDR3. V gave up 1 base and J gave up 1 base; unmatched junction bases: 11. Germline values: CDR1 MNHEY, CDR2 SMNVEV (reference sequence).

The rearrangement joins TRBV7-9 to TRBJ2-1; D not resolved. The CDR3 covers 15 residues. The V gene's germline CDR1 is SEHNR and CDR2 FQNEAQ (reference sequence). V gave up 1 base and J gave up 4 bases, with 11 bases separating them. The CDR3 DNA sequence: TGTGCCAGCAGCTTAGTGGCCAGGCCTTACAATGAGCAGTTCTTC. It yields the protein CASSLVARPYNEQFF.

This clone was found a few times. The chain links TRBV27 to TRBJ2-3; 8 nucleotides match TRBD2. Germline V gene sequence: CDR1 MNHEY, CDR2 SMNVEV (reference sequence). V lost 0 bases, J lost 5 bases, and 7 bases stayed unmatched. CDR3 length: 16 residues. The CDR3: CASSLSGGGPGDTQYF. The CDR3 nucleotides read TGTGCCAGCAGTTTATCTGGCGGGGGGCCGGGAGATACGCAGTATTTT.

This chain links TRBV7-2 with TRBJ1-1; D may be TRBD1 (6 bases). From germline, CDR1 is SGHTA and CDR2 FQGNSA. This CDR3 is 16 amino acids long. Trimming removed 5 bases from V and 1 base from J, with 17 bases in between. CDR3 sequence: CASSQGFGGPNTEAFF. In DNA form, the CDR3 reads TGTGCCAGCAGCCAGGGGTTTGGGGGCCCGAACACTGAAGCTTTCTTT.

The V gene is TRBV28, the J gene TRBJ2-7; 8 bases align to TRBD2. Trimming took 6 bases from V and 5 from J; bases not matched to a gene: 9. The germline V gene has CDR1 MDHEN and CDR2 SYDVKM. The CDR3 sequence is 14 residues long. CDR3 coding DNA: TGTGCCAGCAGCCGGGGGGGGGCGAAGGACGAGCAGTACTTC. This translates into CASSRGGAKDEQYF.

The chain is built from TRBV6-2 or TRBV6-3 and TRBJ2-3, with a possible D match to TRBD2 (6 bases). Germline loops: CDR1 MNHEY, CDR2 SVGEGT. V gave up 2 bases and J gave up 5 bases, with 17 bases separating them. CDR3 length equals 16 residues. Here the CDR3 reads CASSYGGLSRVDTQYF. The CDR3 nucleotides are TGTGCCAGCAGTTACGGCGGACTATCGAGGGTAGATACGCAGTATTTT.

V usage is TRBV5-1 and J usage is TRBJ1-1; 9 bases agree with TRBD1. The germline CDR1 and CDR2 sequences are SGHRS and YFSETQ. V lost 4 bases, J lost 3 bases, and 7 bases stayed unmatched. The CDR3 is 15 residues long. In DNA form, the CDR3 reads TGCGCCAGCAGCGAAACCGGGACAGGGTACACTGAAGCTTTCTTT. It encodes CASSETGTGYTEAFF.

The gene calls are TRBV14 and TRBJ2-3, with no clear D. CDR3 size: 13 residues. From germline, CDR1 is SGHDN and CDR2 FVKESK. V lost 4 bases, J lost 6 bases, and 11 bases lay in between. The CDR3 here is CASSLNFEDTQYF. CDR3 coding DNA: TGTGCCAGCAGCCTTAACTTCGAGGATACGCAGTATTTT.

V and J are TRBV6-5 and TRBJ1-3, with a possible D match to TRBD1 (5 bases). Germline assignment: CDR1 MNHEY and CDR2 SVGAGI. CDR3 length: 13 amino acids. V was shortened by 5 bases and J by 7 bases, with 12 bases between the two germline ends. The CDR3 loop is CASSIPPGNTIYF. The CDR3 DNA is TGTGCCAGCAGTATACCCCCAGGGAACACCATATATTTT.

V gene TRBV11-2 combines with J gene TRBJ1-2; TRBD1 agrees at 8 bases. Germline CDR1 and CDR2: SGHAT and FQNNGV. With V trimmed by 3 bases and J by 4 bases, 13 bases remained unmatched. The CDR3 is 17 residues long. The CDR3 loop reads CASSFSAWAGGGYGYTF. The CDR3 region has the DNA TGTGCCAGCAGCTTTTCCGCCTGGGCAGGGGGCGGCTATGGCTACACCTTC.

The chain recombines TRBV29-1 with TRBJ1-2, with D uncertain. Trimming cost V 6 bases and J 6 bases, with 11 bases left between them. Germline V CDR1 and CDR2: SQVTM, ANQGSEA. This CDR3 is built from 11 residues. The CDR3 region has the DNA TGCAGCGTAGCCCGGGGTGATGGCTACACCTTC. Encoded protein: CSVARGDGYTF. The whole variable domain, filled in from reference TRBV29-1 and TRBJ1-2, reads SAVISQKPSRDICQRGTSLTIQCQVDSQVTMMFWYRQQPGQSLTLIATANQGSEATYESGFVIDKFPISRPNLTFSTLTVSNMSPEDSSIYLCSVARGDGYTFGSGTRLTVV.

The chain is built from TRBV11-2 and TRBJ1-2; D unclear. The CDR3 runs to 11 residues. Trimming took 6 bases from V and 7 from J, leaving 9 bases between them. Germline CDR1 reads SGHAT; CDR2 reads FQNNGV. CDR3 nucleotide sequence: TGTGCCAGCAGTTCCCCCCTTGGCTACACCTTC. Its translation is CASSSPLGYTF.